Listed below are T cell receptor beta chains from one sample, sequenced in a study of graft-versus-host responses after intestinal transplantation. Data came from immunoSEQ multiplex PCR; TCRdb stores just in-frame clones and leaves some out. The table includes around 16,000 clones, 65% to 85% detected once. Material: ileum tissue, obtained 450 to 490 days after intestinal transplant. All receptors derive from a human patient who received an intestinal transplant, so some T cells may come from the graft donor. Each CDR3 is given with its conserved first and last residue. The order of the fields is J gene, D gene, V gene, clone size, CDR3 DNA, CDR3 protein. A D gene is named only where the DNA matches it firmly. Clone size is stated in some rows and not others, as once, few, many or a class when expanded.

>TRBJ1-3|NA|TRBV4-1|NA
TGCGCCAGCAGCCGACAGCAAAGCTCTGGAAACACCATATATTTT
CASSRQQSSGNTIYF
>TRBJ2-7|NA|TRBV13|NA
TGTGCCAGCAGCTTAGGCCCCGGGACTTCCTACGAGCGGTACTTC
CASSLGPGTSYERYF
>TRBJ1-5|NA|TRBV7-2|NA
TGTGCCAGCAGCTTAGCGGGGGGCAATCAGCCCCAGCATTTT
CASSLAGGNQPQHF
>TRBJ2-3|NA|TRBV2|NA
TGTGCCAGCAGACCGACAGATAATGCAGATACGCAGTATTTT
CASRPTDNADTQYF
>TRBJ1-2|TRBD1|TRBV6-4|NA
TGTGCCAGCAGTGACACAACAGGGGGAGGCTCTGGTGGCTACACCTTC
CASSDTTGGGSGGYTF
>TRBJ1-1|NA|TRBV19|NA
TGTGCCAGTAGTATAGGTGGGGGCGACACTGAAGCTTTCTTT
CASSIGGGDTEAFF
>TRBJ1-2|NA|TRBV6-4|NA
TGTGCCAGCAGTTTCGACCGCCACAATGGCTACACCTTC
CASSFDRHNGYTF
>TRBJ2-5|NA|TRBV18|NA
TGTGCCAGCTCACCACCCCAGGGCCAGGAGACCCAGTACTTC
CASSPPQGQETQYF
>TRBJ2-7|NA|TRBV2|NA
TGTGCCAAGGGGGGTAGGTACGAGCAGTACTTC
CAKGGRYEQYF
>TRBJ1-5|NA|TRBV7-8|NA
TGTGCCAGCAGCTTAGTGATGGGGGCGGCCGGAGGGCCCCAGCATTTT
CASSLVMGAAGGPQHF
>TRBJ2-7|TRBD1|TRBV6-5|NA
TGTGCCAGCACCACAGGGGCCCCCTCCTACGAGCAGTACTTC
CASTTGAPSYEQYF
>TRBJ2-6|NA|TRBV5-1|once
TGCGCCAGCCAAAACCCGGGACGGTACTCTGGGGCCAACGTCCTGACTTTC
CASQNPGRYSGANVLTF
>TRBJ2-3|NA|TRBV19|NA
TGTGCCAGTAGTCTACAAAGCACAGATACGCAGTATTTT
CASSLQSTDTQYF